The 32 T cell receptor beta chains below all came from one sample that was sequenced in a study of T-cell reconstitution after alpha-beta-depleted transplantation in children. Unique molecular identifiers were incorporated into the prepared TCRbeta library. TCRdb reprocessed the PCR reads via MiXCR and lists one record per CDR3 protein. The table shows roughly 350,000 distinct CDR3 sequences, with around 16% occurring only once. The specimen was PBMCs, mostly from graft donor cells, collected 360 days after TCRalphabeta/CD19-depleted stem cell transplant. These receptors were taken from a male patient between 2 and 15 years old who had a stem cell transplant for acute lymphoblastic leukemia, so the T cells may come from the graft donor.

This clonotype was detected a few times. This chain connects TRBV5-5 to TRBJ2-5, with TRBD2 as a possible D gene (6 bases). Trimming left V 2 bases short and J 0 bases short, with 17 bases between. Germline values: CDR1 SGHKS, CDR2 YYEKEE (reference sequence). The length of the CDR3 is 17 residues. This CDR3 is CASSFQLHGGYQETQYF. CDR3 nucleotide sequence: TGTGCCAGCAGCTTTCAACTACACGGAGGGTACCAAGAGACCCAGTACTTC. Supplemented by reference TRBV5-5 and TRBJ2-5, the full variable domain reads DAGVTQSPTHLIKTRGQQVTLRCSPISGHKSVSWYQQVLGQGPQFIFQYYEKEERGRGNFPDRFSARQFPNYSSELNVNALLLGDSALYLCASSFQLHGGYQETQYFGPGTRLLVL.

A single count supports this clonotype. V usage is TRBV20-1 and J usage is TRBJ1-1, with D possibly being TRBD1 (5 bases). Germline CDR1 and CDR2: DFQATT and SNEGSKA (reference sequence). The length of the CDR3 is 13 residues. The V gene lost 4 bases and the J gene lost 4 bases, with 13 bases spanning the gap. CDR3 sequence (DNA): TGCAGTGCTACCGGGACGAGGGGCACTGAAGCTTTCTTT. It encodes CSATGTRGTEAFF.

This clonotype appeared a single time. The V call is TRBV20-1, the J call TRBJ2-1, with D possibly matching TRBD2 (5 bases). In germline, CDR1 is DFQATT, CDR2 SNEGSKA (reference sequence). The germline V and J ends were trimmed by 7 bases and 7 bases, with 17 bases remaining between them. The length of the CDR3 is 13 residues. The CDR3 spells CSDDERDKNEQFF. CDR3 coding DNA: TGCAGTGATGACGAGAGGGATAAGAATGAGCAGTTCTTC.

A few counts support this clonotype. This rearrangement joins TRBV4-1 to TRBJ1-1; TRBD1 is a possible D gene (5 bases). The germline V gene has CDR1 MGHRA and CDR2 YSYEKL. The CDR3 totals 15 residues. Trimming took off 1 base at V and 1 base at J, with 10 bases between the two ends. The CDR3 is CASSQGRRGNTEAFF. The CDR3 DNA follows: TGCGCCAGCAGCCAAGGAAGAAGGGGGAACACTGAAGCTTTCTTT.

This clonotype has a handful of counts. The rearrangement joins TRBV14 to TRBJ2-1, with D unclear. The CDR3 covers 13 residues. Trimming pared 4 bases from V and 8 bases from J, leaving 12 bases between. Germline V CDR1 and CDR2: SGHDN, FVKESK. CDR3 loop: CASSLLTGYEQFF. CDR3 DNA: TGTGCCAGCAGCCTCCTCACTGGTTATGAGCAGTTCTTC.

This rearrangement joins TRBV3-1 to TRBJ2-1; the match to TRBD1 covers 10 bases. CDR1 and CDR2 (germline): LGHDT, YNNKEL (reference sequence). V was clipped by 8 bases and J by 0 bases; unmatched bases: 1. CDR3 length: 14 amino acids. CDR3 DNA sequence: TGTGCCAGCCGGGACAGGGGCTCCTACAATGAGCAGTTCTTC. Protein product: CASRDRGSYNEQFF.

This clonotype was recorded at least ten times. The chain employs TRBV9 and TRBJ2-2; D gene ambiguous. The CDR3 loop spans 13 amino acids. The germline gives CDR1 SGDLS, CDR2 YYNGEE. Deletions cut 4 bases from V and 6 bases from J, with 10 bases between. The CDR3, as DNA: TGTGCCAGCAGCCGTGGGTCGGCCGGGGAGCTGTTTTTT. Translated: CASSRGSAGELFF.

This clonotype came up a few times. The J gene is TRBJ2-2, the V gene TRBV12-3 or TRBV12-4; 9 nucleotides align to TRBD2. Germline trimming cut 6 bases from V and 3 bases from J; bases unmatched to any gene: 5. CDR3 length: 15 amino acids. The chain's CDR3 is CASSGLAMHTGELFF. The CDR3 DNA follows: TGTGCCAGCAGCGGACTAGCGATGCACACCGGGGAGCTGTTTTTT.

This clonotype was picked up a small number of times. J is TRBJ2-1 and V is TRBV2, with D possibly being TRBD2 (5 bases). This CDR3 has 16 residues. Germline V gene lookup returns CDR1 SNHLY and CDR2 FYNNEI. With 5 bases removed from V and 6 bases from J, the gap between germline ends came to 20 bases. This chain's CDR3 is CASSPADFPLANEQFF. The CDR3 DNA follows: TGTGCCAGCAGTCCCGCGGACTTCCCCCTTGCCAATGAGCAGTTCTTC.

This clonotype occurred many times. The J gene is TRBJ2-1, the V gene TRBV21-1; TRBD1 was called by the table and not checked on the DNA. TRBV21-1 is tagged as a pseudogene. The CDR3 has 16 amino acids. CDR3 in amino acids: CASSKRGQGARNEQFF. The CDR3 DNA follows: TGTGCCAGCAGCAAAAGGGGACAGGGGGCCCGCAATGAGCAGTTCTTC.

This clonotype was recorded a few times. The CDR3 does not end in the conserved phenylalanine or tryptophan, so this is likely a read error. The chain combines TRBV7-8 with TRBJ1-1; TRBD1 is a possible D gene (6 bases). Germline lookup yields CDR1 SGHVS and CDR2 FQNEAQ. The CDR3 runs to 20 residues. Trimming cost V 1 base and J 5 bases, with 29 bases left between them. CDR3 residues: CASSLGHGGAEGIVPTEAFL. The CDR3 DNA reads TGTGCCAGCAGCTTAGGTCACGGGGGCGCGGAGGGAATAGTGCCGACTGAAGCTTTCCTT.

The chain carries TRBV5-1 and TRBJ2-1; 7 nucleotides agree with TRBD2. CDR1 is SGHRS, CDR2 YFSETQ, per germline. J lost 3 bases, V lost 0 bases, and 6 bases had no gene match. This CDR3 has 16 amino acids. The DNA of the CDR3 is TGCGCCAGCAGCTTGGCCACGGGGGGTTTCTACAATGAGCAGTTCTTC. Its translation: CASSLATGGFYNEQFF.

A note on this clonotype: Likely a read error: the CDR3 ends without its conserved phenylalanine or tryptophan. CDR3 nucleotide sequence: TGTGCCAGCAGCTTAGCGGTCGGGGTGGTCGGTGAAGCTTTCTCT. Translation gives CASSLAVGVVGEAFS. V and J are TRBV7-6 and TRBJ1-1, with no clear D. This CDR3 comprises 15 residues. V was pared by 0 bases and J by 7 bases, with 15 bases between. Germline assignment: CDR1 SGHVS and CDR2 FNYEAQ.

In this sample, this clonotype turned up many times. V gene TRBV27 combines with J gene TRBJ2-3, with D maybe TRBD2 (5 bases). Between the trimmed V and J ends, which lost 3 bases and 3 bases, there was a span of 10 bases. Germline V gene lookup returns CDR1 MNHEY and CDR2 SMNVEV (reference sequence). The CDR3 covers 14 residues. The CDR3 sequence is CASSLYGITDTQYF. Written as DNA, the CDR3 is TGTGCCAGCAGTTTGTACGGGATTACAGATACGCAGTATTTT.

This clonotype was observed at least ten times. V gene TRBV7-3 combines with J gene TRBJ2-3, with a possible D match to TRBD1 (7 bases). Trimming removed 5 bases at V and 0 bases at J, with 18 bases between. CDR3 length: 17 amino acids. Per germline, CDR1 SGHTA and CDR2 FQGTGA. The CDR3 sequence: CASSGGTVHSSTDTQYF. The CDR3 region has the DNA TGTGCCAGCAGCGGAGGGACAGTTCATTCTAGCACAGATACGCAGTATTTT.

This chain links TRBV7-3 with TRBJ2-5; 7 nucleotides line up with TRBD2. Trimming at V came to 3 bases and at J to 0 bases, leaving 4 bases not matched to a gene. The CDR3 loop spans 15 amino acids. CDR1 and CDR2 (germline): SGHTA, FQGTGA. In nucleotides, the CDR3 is TGTGCCAGCAGCTTCAGCGGGGCGTACCAAGAGACCCAGTACTTC. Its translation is CASSFSGAYQETQYF.

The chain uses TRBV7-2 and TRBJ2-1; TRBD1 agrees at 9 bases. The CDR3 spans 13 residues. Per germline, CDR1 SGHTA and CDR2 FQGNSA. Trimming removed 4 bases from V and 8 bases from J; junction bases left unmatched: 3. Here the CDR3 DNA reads TGTGCCAGCAGCTCGACAGGGGGTTATGAGCAGTTCTTC. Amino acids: CASSSTGGYEQFF.

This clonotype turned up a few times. The CDR3 is CATRREWNTEAFF. The CDR3, as DNA: TGTGCCACCAGGCGAGAGTGGAACACTGAAGCTTTCTTT. The gene calls are TRBV15 and TRBJ1-1; D gene unclear. The V gene's germline CDR1 is LNHNV and CDR2 YYDKDF (reference sequence). V was shortened by 6 bases and J by 1 base, with 9 bases between the two germline ends. This CDR3 region has 13 residues.

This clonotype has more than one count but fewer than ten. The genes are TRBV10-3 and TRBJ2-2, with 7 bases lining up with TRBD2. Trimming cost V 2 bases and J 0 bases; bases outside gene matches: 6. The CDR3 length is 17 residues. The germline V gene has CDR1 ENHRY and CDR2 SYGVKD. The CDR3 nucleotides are TGTGCCATCAGTGAGCGGAGACTAGCCTCGAACACCGGGGAGCTGTTTTTT. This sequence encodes CAISERRLASNTGELFF.

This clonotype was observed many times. In DNA, the CDR3 is TGCGCCAGCAAGCAGCAGTACTTC. This translates into CASKQQYF. This sequence joins TRBV5-1 and TRBJ2-7; no clear D gene. This CDR3 is 8 amino acids long. Germline values: CDR1 SGHRS, CDR2 YFSETQ. V lost 6 bases and J lost 8, with 3 bases in between. Drawing the rest from reference TRBV5-1 and TRBJ2-7, the complete variable domain is KAGVTQTPRYLIKTRGQQVTLSCSPISGHRSVSWYQQTPGQGLQFLFEYFSETQRNKGNFPGRFSGRQFSNSRSEMNVSTLELGDSALYLCASKQQYFGPGTRLTVT.

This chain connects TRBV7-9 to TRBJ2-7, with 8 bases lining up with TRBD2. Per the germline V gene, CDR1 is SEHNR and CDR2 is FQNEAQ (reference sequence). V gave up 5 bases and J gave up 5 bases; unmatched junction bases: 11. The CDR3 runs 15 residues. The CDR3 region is CASSVSYAGGDEQYF. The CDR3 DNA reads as TGTGCCAGCAGCGTCAGCTACGCGGGGGGCGACGAGCAGTACTTC.

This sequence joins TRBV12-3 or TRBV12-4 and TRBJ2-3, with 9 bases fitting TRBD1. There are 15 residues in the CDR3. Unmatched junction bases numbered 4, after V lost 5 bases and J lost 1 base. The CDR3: CASSAGQGGTDTQYF. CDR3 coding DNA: TGTGCCAGCAGTGCGGGACAGGGCGGCACAGATACGCAGTATTTT.

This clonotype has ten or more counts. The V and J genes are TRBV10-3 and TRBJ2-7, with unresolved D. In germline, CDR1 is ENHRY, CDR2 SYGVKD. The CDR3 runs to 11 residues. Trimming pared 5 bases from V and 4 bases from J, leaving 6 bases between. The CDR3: CAISSLYEQYF. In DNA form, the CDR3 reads TGTGCCATCAGTTCCCTTTACGAGCAGTACTTC.

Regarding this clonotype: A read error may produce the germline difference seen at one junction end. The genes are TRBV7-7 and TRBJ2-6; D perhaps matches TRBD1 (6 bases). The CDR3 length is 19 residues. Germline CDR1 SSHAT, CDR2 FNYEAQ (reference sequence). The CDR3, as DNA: TGTGCTAGCAGCAGAGACAGGAAGAATATCAGAACTGGGGCCAACGTCCTGACTTTC. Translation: CASSRDRKNIRTGANVLTF.

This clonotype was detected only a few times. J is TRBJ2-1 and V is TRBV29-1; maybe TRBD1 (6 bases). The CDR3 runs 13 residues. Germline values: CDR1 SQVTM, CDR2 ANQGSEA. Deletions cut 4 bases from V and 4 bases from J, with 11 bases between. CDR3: CSVGGGRYNEQFF. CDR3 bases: TGCAGCGTTGGAGGGGGTCGTTACAATGAGCAGTTCTTC.

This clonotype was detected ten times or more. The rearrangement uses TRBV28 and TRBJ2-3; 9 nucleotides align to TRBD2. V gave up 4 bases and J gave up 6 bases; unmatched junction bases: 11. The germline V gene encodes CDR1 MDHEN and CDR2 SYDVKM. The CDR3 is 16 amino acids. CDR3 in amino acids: CASSSPLAGPEDTQYF. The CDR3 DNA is TGTGCCAGCAGTTCGCCCCTAGCGGGACCGGAGGATACGCAGTATTTT.

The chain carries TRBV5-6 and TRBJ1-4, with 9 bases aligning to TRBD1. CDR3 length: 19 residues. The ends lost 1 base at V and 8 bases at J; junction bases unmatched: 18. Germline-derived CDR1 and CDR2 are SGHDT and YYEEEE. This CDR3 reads CASSLLQAGPRDRVEKLFF. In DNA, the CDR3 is TGTGCCAGCAGCTTGCTACAAGCCGGACCCCGGGACAGGGTCGAAAAACTGTTTTTT.

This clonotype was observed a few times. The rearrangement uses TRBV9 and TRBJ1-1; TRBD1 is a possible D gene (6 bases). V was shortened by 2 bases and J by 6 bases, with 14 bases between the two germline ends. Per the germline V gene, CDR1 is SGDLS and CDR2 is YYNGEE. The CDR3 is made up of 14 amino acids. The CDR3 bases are TGTGCCAGCAGCGTTAGACAGGATCTCGCTGAAGCTTTCTTT. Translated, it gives CASSVRQDLAEAFF.

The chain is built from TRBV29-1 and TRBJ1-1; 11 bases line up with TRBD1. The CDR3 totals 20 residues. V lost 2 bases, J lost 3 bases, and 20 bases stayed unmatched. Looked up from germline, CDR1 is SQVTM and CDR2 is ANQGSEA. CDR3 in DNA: TGCAGCGTTGAATTTTACGGGGAAGACCGGGACAGGGGGTTGGACACTGAAGCTTTCTTT. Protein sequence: CSVEFYGEDRDRGLDTEAFF.

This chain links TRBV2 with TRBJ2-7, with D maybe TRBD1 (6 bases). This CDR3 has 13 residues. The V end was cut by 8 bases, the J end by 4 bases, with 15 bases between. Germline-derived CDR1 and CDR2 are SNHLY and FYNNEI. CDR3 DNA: TGTGCCAGCTCGCCAGGGGTAATGTACGAGCAGTACTTC. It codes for CASSPGVMYEQYF.

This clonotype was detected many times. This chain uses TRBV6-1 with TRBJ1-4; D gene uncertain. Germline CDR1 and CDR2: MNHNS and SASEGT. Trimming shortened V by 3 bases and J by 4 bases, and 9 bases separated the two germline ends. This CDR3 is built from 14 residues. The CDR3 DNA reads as TGTGCCAGCAGTGAGACGGTGTTTAATGAAAAACTGTTTTTT. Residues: CASSETVFNEKLFF.

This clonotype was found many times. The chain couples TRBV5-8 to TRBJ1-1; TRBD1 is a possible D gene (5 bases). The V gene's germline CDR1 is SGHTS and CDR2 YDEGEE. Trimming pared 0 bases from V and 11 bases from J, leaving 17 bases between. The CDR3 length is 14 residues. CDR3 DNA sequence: TGTGCCAGCAGCTTGGATTCTTTGGAGGGGCCGGCTTTCTTT. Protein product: CASSLDSLEGPAFF.